Sequencing of this T cell receptor beta chain was carried out in a study of beta chain features in type 1 diabetes. Study-wide findings and caveats: Type 1 diabetes patients showed fewer insertions and more deletions at VDJ junctions. Type 1 diabetes patients had moderately but significantly shorter TCRB CDR3s in all four CD4+ subsets.

The V gene end was trimmed by 2 bases and the J gene end by 10 bases; junction bases not matched to a gene: 8. Germline V gene lookup returns CDR1 GTSNPN and CDR2 SVGIG (reference sequence). The CDR3 is 13 residues long. A single heparinised blood sample, averaging roughly 100 mL, was obtained per donor. CD45RO/CCR7/CD25/CD127/CD95/CD27 separated CD4+ naive, central memory, regulatory and stem cell-like memory cells by sorting. Expressed TCRB transcripts were sequenced because the entire RNA isolate underwent reverse transcription. Assay: immunoSEQ multiplex PCR; the TCRdb copy retains only in-frame clones and omits some. The sample has about 15,000 clones, roughly 63% seen once. This clone has a single count. As yet, its antigen is unknown.

This receptor was identified in a young woman with type 1 diabetes. This chain connects TRBV30 to TRBJ2-1; TRBD2 matches 7 bases. Sequenced material: stem cell memory CD4+ T cells from blood. CDR3 in amino acids: CAWSRLAVGEQFF. The CDR3 DNA reads TGTGCCTGGAGTAGACTAGCAGTTGGAGAGCAGTTCTTC.